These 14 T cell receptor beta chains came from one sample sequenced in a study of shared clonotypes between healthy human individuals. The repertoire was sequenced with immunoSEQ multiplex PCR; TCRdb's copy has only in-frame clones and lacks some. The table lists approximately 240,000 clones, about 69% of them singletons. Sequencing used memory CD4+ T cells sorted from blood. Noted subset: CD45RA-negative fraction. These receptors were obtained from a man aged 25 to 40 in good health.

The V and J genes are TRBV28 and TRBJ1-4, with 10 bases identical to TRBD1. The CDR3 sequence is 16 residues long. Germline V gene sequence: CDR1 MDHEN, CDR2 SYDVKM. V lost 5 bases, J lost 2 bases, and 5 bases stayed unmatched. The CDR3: CASSETGGATNEKLFF. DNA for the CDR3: TGTGCCAGCAGTGAGACAGGGGGCGCGACTAATGAAAAACTGTTTTTT.

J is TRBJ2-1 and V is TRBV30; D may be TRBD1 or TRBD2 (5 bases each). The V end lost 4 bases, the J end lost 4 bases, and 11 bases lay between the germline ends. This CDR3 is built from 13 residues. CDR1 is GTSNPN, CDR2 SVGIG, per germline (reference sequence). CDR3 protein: CAWTPGGYNEQFF. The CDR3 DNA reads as TGTGCCTGGACCCCTGGGGGATACAATGAGCAGTTCTTC.

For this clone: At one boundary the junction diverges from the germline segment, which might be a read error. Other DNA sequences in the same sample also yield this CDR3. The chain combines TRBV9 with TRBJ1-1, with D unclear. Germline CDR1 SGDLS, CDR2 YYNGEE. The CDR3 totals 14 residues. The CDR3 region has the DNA TGTGCCAGCAGCACCGGTCACGCGAACACTGAAGCCTTCTTT. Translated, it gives CASSTGHANTEAFF.

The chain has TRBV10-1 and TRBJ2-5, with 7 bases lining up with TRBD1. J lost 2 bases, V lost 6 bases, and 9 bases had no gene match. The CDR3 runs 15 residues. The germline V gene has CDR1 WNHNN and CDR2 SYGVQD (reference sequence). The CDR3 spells CASSERGTAQETQYF. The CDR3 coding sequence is TGCGCCAGCAGCGAGAGGGGGACAGCACAAGAGACCCAGTACTTC.

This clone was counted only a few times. The CDR3 region has the DNA TGTGCCAGCAGTAGGGGACAGGGGTTAGGCGCTTTCTTT. Translating it yields CASSRGQGLGAFF. The chain combines TRBV2 with TRBJ1-1, with 10 bases aligning to TRBD1. The CDR3 length is 13 residues. V lost 5 bases, J lost 11 bases, and 8 bases stayed unmatched. Per germline, CDR1 SNHLY and CDR2 FYNNEI.

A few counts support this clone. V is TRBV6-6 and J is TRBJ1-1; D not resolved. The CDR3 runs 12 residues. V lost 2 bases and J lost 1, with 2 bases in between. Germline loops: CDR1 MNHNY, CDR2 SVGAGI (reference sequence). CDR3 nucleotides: TGTGCCAGCAGTTACACGAACACTGAAGCTTTCTTT. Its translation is CASSYTNTEAFF.

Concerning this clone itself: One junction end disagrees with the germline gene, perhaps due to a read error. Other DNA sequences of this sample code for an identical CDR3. The CDR3: CASSFREEYEQYF. Here the CDR3 DNA reads TGTGCTAGCAGCTTTCGGGAAGAATACGAGCAGTACTTC. J is TRBJ2-7 and V is TRBV7-6; maybe TRBD2 (5 bases). This CDR3 is 13 amino acids long. CDR1 is SGHVS and CDR2 is FNYEAQ in the germline V gene.

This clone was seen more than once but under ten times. The CDR3 here is CASSLGISTGILSYNEQFF. CDR3 coding DNA: TGTGCCAGCAGCTTGGGTATCTCGACAGGGATACTGTCCTACAATGAGCAGTTCTTC. The genes are TRBV5-8 and TRBJ2-1; 7 nucleotides match TRBD1. Germline lookup yields CDR1 SGHTS and CDR2 YDEGEE. This CDR3 comprises 19 residues. J gave up 1 base and V 0 bases, and 13 bases lay outside the gene matches.

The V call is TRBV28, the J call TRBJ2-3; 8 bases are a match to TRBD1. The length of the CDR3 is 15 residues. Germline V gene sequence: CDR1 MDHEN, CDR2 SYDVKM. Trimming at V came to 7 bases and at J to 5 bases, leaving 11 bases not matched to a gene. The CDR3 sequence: CASITGQGAGDTQYF. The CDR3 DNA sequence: TGTGCCAGCATTACCGGGCAGGGGGCCGGAGATACGCAGTATTTT.

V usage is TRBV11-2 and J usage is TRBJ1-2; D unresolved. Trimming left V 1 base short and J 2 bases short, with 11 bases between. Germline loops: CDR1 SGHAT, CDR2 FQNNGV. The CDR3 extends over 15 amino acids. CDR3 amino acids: CASSLGDLKNYGYTF. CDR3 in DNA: TGTGCCAGCAGCTTAGGAGACTTAAAGAACTATGGCTACACCTTC.

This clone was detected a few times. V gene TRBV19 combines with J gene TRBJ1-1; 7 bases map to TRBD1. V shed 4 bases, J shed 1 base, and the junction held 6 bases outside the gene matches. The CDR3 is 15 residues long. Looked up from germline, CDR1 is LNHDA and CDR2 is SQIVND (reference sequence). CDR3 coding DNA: TGTGCCAGTAGTAACCGACAGGGTTCGAACACTGAAGCTTTCTTT. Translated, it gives CASSNRQGSNTEAFF.

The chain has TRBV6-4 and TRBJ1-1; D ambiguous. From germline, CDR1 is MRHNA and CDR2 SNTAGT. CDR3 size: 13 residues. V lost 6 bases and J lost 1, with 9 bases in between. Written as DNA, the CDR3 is TGTGCCAGCAGACTCGACGGGAACACTGAAGCTTTCTTT. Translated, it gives CASRLDGNTEAFF.

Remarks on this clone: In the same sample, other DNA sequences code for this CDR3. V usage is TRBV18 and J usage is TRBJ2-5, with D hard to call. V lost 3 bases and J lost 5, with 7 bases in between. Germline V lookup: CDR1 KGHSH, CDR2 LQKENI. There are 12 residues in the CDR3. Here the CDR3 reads CASSPRRETQYF. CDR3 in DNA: TGTGCCAGCTCACCTAGACGGGAGACCCAGTACTTC. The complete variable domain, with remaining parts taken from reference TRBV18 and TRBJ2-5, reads NAGVMQNPRHLVRRRGQEARLRCSPMKGHSHVYWYRQLPEEGLKFMVYLQKENIIDESGMPKERFSAEFPKEGPSILRIQQVVRGDSAAYFCASSPRRETQYFGPGTRLLVL.

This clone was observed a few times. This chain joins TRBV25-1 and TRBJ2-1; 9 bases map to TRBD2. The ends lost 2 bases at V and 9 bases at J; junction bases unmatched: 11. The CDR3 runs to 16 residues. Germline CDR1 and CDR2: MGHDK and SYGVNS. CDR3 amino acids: CASSETRSSGIGEQFF. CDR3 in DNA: TGTGCCAGCAGTGAAACTCGTTCTAGCGGGATAGGTGAGCAGTTCTTC.